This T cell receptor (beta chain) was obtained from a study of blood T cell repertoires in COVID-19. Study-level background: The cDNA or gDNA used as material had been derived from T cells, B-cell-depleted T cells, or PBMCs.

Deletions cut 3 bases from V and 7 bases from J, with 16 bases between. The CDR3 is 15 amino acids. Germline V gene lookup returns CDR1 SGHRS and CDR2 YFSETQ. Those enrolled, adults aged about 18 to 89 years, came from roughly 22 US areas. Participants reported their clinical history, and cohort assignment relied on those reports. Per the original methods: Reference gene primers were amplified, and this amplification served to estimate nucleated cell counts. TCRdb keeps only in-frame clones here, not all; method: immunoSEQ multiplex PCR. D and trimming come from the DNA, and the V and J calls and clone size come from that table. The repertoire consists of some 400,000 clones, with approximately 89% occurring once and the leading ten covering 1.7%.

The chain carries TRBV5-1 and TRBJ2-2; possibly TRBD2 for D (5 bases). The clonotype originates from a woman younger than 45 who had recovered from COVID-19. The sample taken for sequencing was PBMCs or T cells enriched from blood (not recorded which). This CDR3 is CASSSLAGDGGELFF. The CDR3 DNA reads TGCGCCAGCAGCTCCCTCGCCGGGGATGGCGGGGAGCTGTTTTTT.